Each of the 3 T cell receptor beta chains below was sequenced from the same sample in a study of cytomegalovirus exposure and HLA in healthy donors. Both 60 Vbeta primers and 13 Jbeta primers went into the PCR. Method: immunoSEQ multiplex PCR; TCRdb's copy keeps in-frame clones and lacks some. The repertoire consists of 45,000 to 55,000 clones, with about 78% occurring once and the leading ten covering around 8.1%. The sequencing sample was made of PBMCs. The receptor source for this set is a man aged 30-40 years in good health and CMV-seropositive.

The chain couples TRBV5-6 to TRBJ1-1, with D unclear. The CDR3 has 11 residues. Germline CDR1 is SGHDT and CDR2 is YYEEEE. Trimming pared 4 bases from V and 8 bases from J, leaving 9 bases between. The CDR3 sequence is CASSIGLEAFF. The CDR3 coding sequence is TGTGCCAGCAGCATTGGGCTGGAAGCTTTCTTT.

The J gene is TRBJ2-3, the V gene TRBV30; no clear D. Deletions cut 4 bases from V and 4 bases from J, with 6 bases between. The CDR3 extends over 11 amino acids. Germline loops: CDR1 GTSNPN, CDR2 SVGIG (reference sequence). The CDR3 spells CAWTPSDTQYF. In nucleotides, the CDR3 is TGTGCCTGGACCCCATCAGATACGCAGTATTTT.

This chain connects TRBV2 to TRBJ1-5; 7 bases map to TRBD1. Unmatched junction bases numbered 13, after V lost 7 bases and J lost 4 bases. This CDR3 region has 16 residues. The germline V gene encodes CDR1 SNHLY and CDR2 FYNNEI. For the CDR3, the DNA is TGTGCCAGCACGCAATCAACAGGGGTGCGGAATCAGCCCCAGCATTTT. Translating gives CASTQSTGVRNQPQHF.